This TCR beta chain was observed in a study of blood T cell repertoires in COVID-19. Study information: PBMCs, B-cell-depleted T cells, or T cells were the source of the cDNA or gDNA that made up the material.

With 0 bases clipped from V and 4 bases from J, the junction kept 8 bases outside the gene matches. Germline V gives CDR1 SGHRS, CDR2 YFSETQ. The CDR3 consists of 16 residues. In the authors' methods: Amplification with reference gene primers provided the estimates of nucleated cell counts. The protocol was immunoSEQ multiplex PCR, while the TCRdb copy is restricted to in-frame clones and leaves out a portion. V, J and clone size are taken as reported in that table, and D and trimming were inferred from the DNA itself. The sample includes roughly 15,000 clones, around 85% of them seen just once. This chain links TRBV5-1 with TRBJ1-1; 8 nucleotides agree with TRBD1. The sequenced material came from peripheral blood. The receptor was derived from a human donor in a cohort sampled during active COVID-19. The CDR3 loop is CASSLESGGAGTEAFF. The CDR3 DNA reads as TGCGCCAGCAGCTTGGAATCAGGGGGCGCGGGCACTGAAGCTTTCTTT.